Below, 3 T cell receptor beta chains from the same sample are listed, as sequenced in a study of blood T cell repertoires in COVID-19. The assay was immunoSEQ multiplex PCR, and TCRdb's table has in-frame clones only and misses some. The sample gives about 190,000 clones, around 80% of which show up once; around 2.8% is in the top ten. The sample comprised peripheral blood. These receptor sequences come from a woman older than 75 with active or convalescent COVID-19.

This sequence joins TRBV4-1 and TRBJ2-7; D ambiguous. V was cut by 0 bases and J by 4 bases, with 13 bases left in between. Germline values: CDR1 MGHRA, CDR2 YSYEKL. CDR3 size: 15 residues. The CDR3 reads CASSQDWPSSYEQYF. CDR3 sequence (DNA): TGCGCCAGCAGCCAAGATTGGCCCTCCTCGTACGAGCAGTACTTC.

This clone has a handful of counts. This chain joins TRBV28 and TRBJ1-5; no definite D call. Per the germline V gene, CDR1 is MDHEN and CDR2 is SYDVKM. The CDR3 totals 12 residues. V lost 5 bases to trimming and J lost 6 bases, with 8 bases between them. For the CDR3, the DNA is TGTGCCAGCAGTACCCCAGTTCAGCCCCAGCATTTT. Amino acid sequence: CASSTPVQPQHF.

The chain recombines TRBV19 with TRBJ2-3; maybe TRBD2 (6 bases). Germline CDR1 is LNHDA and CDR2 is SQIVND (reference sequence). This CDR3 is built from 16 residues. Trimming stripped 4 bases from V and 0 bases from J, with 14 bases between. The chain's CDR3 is CASSRPTGTSTDTQYF. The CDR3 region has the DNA TGTGCCAGTAGTAGGCCCACCGGGACTAGCACAGATACGCAGTATTTT.